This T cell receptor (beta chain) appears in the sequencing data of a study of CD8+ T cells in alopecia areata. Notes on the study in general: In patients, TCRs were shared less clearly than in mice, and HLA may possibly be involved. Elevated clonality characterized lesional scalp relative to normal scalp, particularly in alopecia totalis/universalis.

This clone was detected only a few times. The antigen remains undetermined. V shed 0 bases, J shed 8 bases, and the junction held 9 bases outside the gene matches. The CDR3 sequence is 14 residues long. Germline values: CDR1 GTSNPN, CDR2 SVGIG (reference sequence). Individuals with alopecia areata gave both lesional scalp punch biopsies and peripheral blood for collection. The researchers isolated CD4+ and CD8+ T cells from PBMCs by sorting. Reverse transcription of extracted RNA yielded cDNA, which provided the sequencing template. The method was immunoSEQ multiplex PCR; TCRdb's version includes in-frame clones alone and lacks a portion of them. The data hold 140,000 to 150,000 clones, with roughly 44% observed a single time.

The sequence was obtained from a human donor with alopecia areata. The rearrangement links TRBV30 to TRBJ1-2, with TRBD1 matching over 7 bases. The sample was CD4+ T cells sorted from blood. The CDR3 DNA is TGTGCCTGGAGTGTACACAGGGGACGGAGAGGCTACACCTTC. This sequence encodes CAWSVHRGRRGYTF. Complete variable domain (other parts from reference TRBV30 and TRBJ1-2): SQTIHQWPATLVQPVGSPLSLECTVEGTSNPNLYWYRQAAGRGLQLLFYSVGIGQISSEVPQNLSASRPQDRQFILSSKKLLLSDSGFYLCAWSVHRGRRGYTFGSGTRLTVV.